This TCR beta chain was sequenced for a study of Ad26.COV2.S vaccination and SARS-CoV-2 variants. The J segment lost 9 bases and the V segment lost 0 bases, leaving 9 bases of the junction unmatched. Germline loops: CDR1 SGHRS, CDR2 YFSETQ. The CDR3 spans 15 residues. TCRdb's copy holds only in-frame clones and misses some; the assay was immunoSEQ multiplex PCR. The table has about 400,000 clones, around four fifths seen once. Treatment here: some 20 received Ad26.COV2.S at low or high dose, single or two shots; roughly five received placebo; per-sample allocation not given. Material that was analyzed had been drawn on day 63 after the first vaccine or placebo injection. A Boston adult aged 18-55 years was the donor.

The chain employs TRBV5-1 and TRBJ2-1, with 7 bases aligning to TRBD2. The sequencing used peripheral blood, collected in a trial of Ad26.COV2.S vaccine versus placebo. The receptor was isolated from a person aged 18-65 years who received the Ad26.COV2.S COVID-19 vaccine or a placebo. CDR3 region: CASSLDGAGAGEQFF. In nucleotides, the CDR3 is TGCGCCAGCAGCTTGGATGGTGCGGGAGCAGGTGAGCAGTTCTTC.